This is a list of T cell receptor beta chains from one sample in a study of shared clonotypes between healthy human individuals. The repertoire was sequenced with immunoSEQ multiplex PCR; TCRdb's copy has only in-frame clones and lacks some. The sample holds 2.3 million or so clones; 80% to 95% are singletons and the top ten take under 0.45%. The material sequenced was naive CD4+ T cells from PBMCs. The receptors come from a man aged 18-30 years in good health. Some clones in this sample may be carry-over from other donors' samples. Both conserved end residues are part of each CDR3. The order of the fields is D gene, clone size, V gene, J gene, CDR3 DNA, CDR3 protein. D genes are given only for firm matches. Only some rows state a clone size, as once, few, many or a class for expanded clones.

TRBD2	.	TRBV19	TRBJ2-1	TGTGCCAGTAGTAACTTGCCTGGGACTAGACCGACCAATGAGCAGTTCTTC	CASSNLPGTRPTNEQFF
TRBD1	.	TRBV2	TRBJ1-6	TGTGCCAGCAGTGAAAGAGGACAGGGGTCACCCCTCCACTTT	CASSERGQGSPLHF
.	once	TRBV29-1	TRBJ2-5	TGCAGCGTTGAACCAGGTAGTGAGACCCAGTACTTC	CSVEPGSETQYF
TRBD2	.	TRBV7-9	TRBJ2-6	TGTGCCAGCAGCTTAGTAGCGGGGTCCTCTGGGGCCAACGTCCTGACTTTC	CASSLVAGSSGANVLTF
.	.	TRBV5-6	TRBJ2-2	TGTGCCAGCAGGACCTTAATGCCCGGGGAGCTGTTTTTT	CASRTLMPGELFF
.	once	TRBV4-1	TRBJ2-5	TGCGCCAGCAGCCAAGGGACCGGGATCCAAGAGACCCAGTACTTC	CASSQGTGIQETQYF
.	.	TRBV29-1	TRBJ2-1	TGCAGCGTTGACTTGAGGAGGAGGGGGGGCAATGAGCAGTTCTTC	CSVDLRRRGGNEQFF
.	once	TRBV15	TRBJ1-4	TGTGCCACCAGCAGAGACCAGGATGAAAAACTGTTTTTT	CATSRDQDEKLFF
TRBD1	.	TRBV5-5	TRBJ2-5	TGTGCCAGCAGCCGGGCAGGGGGTGAGACCCAGTACTTC	CASSRAGGETQYF
.	.	TRBV4-1	TRBJ1-5	TGCGCCAGCAGTCATCCACGATCAAGGGGAAGGCAGCCCCAGCATTTT	CASSHPRSRGRQPQHF
TRBD1	.	TRBV5-1	TRBJ2-7	TGCGCCAGCAGCTCGGGACAGGGGGCGAAATACGAGCAGTACTTC	CASSSGQGAKYEQYF
TRBD1	.	TRBV7-2	TRBJ1-1	TGTGCCAGCAGCTTACGGACAGGGGACACTGAAGCTTTCTTT	CASSLRTGDTEAFF
.	once	TRBV19	TRBJ1-4	TGTGCCAGTAGTCCTGTGCTGGGTGCAACTAATGAAAAACTGTTTTTT	CASSPVLGATNEKLFF
.	.	TRBV5-1	TRBJ2-4	TGCGCCAGCAGCTTGGGTCAGAGAGTGAACATTCAGTACTTC	CASSLGQRVNIQYF
TRBD1	once	TRBV7-9	TRBJ1-2	TGTGCCAGCAGCTTCTCGACAGGGTGGGACTATGGCTACACCTTC	CASSFSTGWDYGYTF
.	.	TRBV9	TRBJ2-2	TGTGCCAGCAGCGGTGGGGGGCTGGGCACCGGGGAGCTGTTTTTT	CASSGGGLGTGELFF
TRBD2	.	TRBV7-7	TRBJ2-5	TGTGCCAGCAGCTTGGGACTAGCTCAAGAGACCCAGTACTTC	CASSLGLAQETQYF
TRBD1	.	TRBV10-3	TRBJ2-7	TGTGCCATCAGACCGGGACAGGGCGTTTACGAGCAGTACTTC	CAIRPGQGVYEQYF
.	.	TRBV5-1	TRBJ2-3	TGCGCCAGCAGCTCGACCGCAGATACGCAGTATTTT	CASSSTADTQYF
TRBD1	.	TRBV5-1	TRBJ1-5	TGCGCCAGCAGCCAGGGGGACAATCAGCCCCAGCATTTT	CASSQGDNQPQHF
TRBD2	.	TRBV5-1	TRBJ2-5	TGCGCCAGCAGCTTGGGGGTACTAGCGGGAGAAGAGACCCAGTACTTC	CASSLGVLAGEETQYF
.	.	TRBV7-9	TRBJ1-4	TGTGCCAGCAGCTTAGGACAGTTTAATGAAAAACTGTTTTTT	CASSLGQFNEKLFF
.	.	TRBV28	TRBJ1-3	TGTGCCAGCGGCAACGGAATCGGGAGAAACACCATATATTTT	CASGNGIGRNTIYF
.	.	TRBV19	TRBJ1-5	TGTGCCAGTAGCAACCCCTCGGGGGCGCAGGAGCCCCAGCATTTT	CASSNPSGAQEPQHF
.	.	TRBV29-1	TRBJ1-1	TGCAGCGTGTCGGGACGGATGAACACTGAAGCTTTCTTT	CSVSGRMNTEAFF
TRBD2	.	TRBV28	TRBJ2-1	TGTGCCAGCAGTTCTGGGACTAGCCTCAGGTTACTCAATGAGCAGTTCTTC	CASSSGTSLRLLNEQFF
.	.	TRBV6-6	TRBJ2-7	TGTGCCAGCAGTTCGTCTGGAGGAGGAAGCTACGAGCAGTACTTC	CASSSSGGGSYEQYF
.	.	TRBV19	TRBJ1-5	TGTGCCAGTAGTATAGGGTACAGCCCCAATCAGCCCCAGCATTTT	CASSIGYSPNQPQHF
.	once	TRBV5-4	TRBJ2-1	TGTGCCAGCAGCACGACCGGGTGGGAGCAGTTCTTC	CASSTTGWEQFF
TRBD1	.	TRBV4-2	TRBJ1-1	TGTGCCAGCAGCCAAGATCCGAGGACAGGGGGCGCGGACACTGAAGCTTTCTTT	CASSQDPRTGGADTEAFF
.	few	TRBV9	TRBJ1-5	TGTGCCAGCAGCCCAGGTAACGGGCGGCAGCCCCAGCATTTT	CASSPGNGRQPQHF
TRBD2	.	TRBV10-3	TRBJ2-1	TGTGCCATCAGTGAGTCGGCGGGAGCGGGAGGTAAGAATGAGCAGTTCTTC	CAISESAGAGGKNEQFF
TRBD2	.	TRBV5-1	TRBJ2-3	TGCGCCAGCAGCTTGGTGGCTAGCGGGATGACAGATACGCAGTATTTT	CASSLVASGMTDTQYF
.	.	TRBV5-6	TRBJ2-4	TGTGCCAGCAGCTCCGGGCCCTTAGCCAAAAACATTCAGTACTTC	CASSSGPLAKNIQYF
.	.	TRBV29-1	TRBJ2-7	TGCAGCGTTGAAGGGGGGCCGACCTACGAGCAGTACTTC	CSVEGGPTYEQYF
TRBD1	.	TRBV5-1	TRBJ1-1	TGCGCCAGCAGCTTGGCTACAGGGGGGACTGAAGCTTTCTTT	CASSLATGGTEAFF
.	.	TRBV19	TRBJ2-7	TGTGCCATCCCTCGCTACGAGCAGTACTTC	CAIPRYEQYF
TRBD1	.	TRBV7-6	TRBJ2-5	TGTGCCAGCAGCTTAGCGGGACAGGGGATGGAGACCCAGTACTTC	CASSLAGQGMETQYF
.	.	TRBV18	TRBJ2-7	TGTGCCAGCTCACGCACCGGGACCGACTCCTACGAGCAGTACTTC	CASSRTGTDSYEQYF
TRBD2	.	TRBV10-3	TRBJ2-1	TGTGCCATCAGTGCTAGCGGGAGATGGTACAATGAGCAGTTCTTC	CAISASGRWYNEQFF